This is a list of T cell receptor beta chains from one sample in a study of T cells after somatic rescue of genetic block. Sequenced by immunoSEQ multiplex PCR; TCRdb stores in-frame clones only, minus some. The sample contains about 13,000 clones, under 85% of which appear only once. Source material: peripheral blood mononuclear cells (PBMCs). The receptors here all came from a boy younger than 18. Both conserved end residues are part of each CDR3. Fields, in order: CDR3 length, V gene, J gene, CDR3 protein.

length: 13; V: TRBV7-9; J: TRBJ1-1; CDR3: CASSPLWNTEAFF
length: 12; V: TRBV28; J: TRBJ2-2; CDR3: CASNGNTGELFF
length: 14; V: TRBV5-4; J: TRBJ2-1; CDR3: CASSLEVTGIEQFF
length: 13; V: TRBV7-2; J: TRBJ2-5; CDR3: CASGALSGETQYF
length: 16; V: TRBV28; J: TRBJ1-1; CDR3: CASSFETGQEKAEAFF
length: 16; V: TRBV30; J: TRBJ2-5; CDR3: CAWVPGGSRDLGTQYF
length: 12; V: TRBV10-3; J: TRBJ2-1; CDR3: CAISALYNEQFF
length: 12; V: TRBV9; J: TRBJ2-3; CDR3: CASSVETDTQYF
length: 14; V: TRBV6-5; J: TRBJ2-7; CDR3: CASSSSGGVYEQYF
length: 14; V: TRBV7-3; J: TRBJ2-3; CDR3: CASSLTPHQNTQYF
length: 16; V: TRBV2; J: TRBJ2-2; CDR3: CATRGYRGSGTGELFF
length: 15; V: TRBV6-1; J: TRBJ2-7; CDR3: CASRVSQGRVYEQYF
length: 13; V: TRBV5-1; J: TRBJ2-7; CDR3: CASSLALGYEQYF
length: 14; V: TRBV6-1; J: TRBJ2-7; CDR3: CASTAGTASYEQYF
length: 14; V: TRBV7-3; J: TRBJ1-1; CDR3: CASSLQAMNTEAFF
length: 13; V: TRBV7-9; J: TRBJ2-7; CDR3: CASSTGTSSGQYF
length: 14; V: TRBV11-2; J: TRBJ2-5; CDR3: CASSYSSQRETQYF
length: 12; V: TRBV10-3; J: TRBJ1-6; CDR3: CAISDGNSPLHF
length: 17; V: TRBV2; J: TRBJ1-3; CDR3: CASRLPGADYSGNTIYF
length: 11; V: TRBV19; J: TRBJ2-1; CDR3: CASSIANEQFF
length: 15; V: TRBV6-1; J: TRBJ2-6; CDR3: CASSGPTPGANVLTF
length: 16; V: TRBV15; J: TRBJ2-7; CDR3: CATSRGVGRDVYEQYF
length: 13; V: TRBV19; J: TRBJ1-5; CDR3: CASSEWEDQPQHF
length: 15; V: TRBV18; J: TRBJ1-4; CDR3: CASSKASFGVEKLFF
length: 14; V: TRBV5-1; J: TRBJ2-2; CDR3: CASSLPRGTGELFF
length: 15; V: TRBV27; J: TRBJ2-1; CDR3: CASSFIGTGGDEQFF
length: 15; V: TRBV27; J: TRBJ2-3; CDR3: CASSLGLVNTDTQYF
length: 14; V: TRBV6-1; J: TRBJ1-5; CDR3: CASSRQGFNQPQHF
length: 14; V: TRBV27; J: TRBJ2-1; CDR3: CASGTSPLNNEQFF
length: 14; V: TRBV28; J: TRBJ2-7; CDR3: CASRLGTGGDEQYF
length: 14; V: TRBV11-2; J: TRBJ2-7; CDR3: CASSPSGRFYEQYF
length: 15; V: TRBV7-3; J: TRBJ1-4; CDR3: CASTAQIATNEKLFF
length: 15; V: TRBV5-1; J: TRBJ1-2; CDR3: CASSLDGGSGFGYTF
length: 16; V: TRBV18; J: TRBJ1-1; CDR3: CASSPSQGQGNTEAFF
length: 14; V: TRBV14; J: TRBJ2-5; CDR3: CASSFGQSRETQYF
length: 16; V: TRBV6-5; J: TRBJ2-3; CDR3: CASSYLTSGRSDTQYF
length: 15; V: TRBV19; J: TRBJ2-3; CDR3: CASSTGLAGGPTQYF
length: 18; V: TRBV11-2; J: TRBJ2-5; CDR3: CASSLGGSGVKARWTQYF
length: 17; V: TRBV10-3; J: TRBJ2-1; CDR3: CAISGADYGGLVNEQFF
length: 13; V: TRBV10-3; J: TRBJ2-7; CDR3: CAIRDRVSYEQYF
length: 13; V: TRBV6-5; J: TRBJ2-2; CDR3: CASSFQDTGELFF
length: 16; V: TRBV4-1; J: TRBJ2-1; CDR3: CASSPVGLGGHNEQFF
length: 13; V: TRBV5-4; J: TRBJ2-5; CDR3: CASSKDREETQYF
length: 15; V: TRBV27; J: TRBJ2-1; CDR3: CASSPAGASYNEQFF
length: 13; V: TRBV30; J: TRBJ2-3; CDR3: CAWLAGITDTQYF
length: 12; V: TRBV7-3; J: TRBJ2-1; CDR3: CASSLTAGALFF
length: 15; V: TRBV4-1; J: TRBJ2-7; CDR3: CASSQSGQGAYEQYF
length: 17; V: TRBV9; J: TRBJ2-3; CDR3: CASSLAGVAYSTDTQYF
length: 16; V: TRBV18; J: TRBJ1-5; CDR3: CASSPSTGQSNQPQHF
length: 16; V: TRBV28; J: TRBJ1-5; CDR3: CASSLSPGFSNQPQHF
length: 16; V: TRBV10-3; J: TRBJ2-3; CDR3: CAISESMAASTDTQYF
length: 12; V: TRBV6-5; J: TRBJ2-7; CDR3: CASSYPGGEQYF
length: 15; V: TRBV6-5; J: TRBJ2-3; CDR3: CASSFGYRSTDTQYF
length: 15; V: TRBV5-1; J: TRBJ2-7; CDR3: CASSGGLAGGYEQYF
length: 11; V: TRBV6-5; J: TRBJ2-7; CDR3: CASIGLYEQYF
length: 13; V: TRBV5-1; J: TRBJ2-7; CDR3: CASARGQGYEQYF
length: 15; V: TRBV6-6; J: TRBJ2-7; CDR3: CASSRSGQSTYEQYF